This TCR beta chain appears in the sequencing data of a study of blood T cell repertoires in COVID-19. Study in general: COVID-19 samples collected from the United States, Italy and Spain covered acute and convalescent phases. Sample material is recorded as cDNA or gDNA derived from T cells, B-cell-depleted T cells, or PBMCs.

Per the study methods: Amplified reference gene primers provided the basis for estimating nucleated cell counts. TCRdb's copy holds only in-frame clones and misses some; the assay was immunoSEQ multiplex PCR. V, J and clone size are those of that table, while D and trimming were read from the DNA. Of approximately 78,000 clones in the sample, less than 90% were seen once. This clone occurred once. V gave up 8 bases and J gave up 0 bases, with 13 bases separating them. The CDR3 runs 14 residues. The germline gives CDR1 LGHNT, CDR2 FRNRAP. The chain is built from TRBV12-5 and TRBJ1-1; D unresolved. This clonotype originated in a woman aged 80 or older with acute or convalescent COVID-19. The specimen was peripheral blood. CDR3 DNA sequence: TGTGCTAGTACCCCCAGTGGGCTGAACACTGAAGCTTTCTTT. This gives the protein CASTPSGLNTEAFF.